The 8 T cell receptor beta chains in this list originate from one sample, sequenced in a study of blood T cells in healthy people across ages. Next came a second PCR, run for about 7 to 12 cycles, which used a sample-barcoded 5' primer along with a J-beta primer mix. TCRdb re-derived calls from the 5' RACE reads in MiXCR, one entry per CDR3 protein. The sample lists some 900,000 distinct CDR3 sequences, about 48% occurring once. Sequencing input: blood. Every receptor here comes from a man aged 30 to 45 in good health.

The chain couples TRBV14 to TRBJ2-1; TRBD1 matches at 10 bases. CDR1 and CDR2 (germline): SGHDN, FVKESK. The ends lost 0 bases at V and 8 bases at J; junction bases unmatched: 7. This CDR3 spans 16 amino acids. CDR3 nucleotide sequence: TGTGCCAGCAGCCAAGATATTAGGACAGGGGGATATGAGCAGTTCTTC. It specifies CASSQDIRTGGYEQFF.

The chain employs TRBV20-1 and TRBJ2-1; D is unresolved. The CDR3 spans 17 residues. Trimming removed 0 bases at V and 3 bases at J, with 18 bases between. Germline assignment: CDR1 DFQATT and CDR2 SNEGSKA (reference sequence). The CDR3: CSARDWLTGSLYNEQFF. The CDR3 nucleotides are TGCAGTGCTAGAGATTGGCTAACGGGCTCCCTCTACAATGAGCAGTTCTTC.

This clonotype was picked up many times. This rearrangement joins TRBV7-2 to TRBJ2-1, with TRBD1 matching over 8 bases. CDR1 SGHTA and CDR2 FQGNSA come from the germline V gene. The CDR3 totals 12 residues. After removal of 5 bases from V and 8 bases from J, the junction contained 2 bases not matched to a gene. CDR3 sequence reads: CASSRQGHEQFF. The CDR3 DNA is TGTGCCAGCAGCAGACAGGGGCATGAGCAGTTCTTC.

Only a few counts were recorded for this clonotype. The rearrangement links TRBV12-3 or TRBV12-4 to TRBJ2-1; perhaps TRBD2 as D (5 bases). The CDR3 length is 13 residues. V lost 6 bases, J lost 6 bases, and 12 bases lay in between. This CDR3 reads CASSPSNPNEQFF. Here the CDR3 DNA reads TGTGCCAGCAGCCCTAGCAACCCCAATGAGCAGTTCTTC.

Here the CDR3 DNA reads TGTGCCACCAGTGAGAGAGGGGCTCGGACAACCACAGATACGCAGTATTTT. It specifies CATSERGARTTTDTQYF. The rearrangement links TRBV24-1 to TRBJ2-3, with D perhaps TRBD1 or TRBD2 (5 bases each). The CDR3 contains 17 residues. With 4 bases removed from V and 2 bases from J, the gap between germline ends came to 18 bases. Germline values: CDR1 KGHDR, CDR2 SFDVKD.

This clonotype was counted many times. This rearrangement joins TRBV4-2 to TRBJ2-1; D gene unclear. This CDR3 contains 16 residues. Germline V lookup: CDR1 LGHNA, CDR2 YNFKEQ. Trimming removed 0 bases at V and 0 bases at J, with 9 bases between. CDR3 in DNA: TGTGCCAGCAGCCAAGATATGGCAGGCTCCTACAATGAGCAGTTCTTC. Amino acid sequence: CASSQDMAGSYNEQFF.

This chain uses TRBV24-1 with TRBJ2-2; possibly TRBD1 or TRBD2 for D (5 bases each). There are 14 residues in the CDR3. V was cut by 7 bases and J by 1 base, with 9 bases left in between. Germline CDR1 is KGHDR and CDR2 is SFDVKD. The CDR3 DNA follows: TGTGCCACCAGCGGGGCTCGGAACACCGGGGAGCTGTTTTTT. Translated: CATSGARNTGELFF.

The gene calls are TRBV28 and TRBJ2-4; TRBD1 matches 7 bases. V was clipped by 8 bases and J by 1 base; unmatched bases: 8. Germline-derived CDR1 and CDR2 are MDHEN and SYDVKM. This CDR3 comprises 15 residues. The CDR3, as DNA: TGTGCCAGCGCTGGGACAGTTGGGGCCAAAAACATTCAGTACTTC. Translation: CASAGTVGAKNIQYF.